The 25 T cell receptor beta chains listed next were all sequenced from one sample in a study of PD-1 blockade in classical Hodgkin lymphoma. Time point in this sample: cycle 4 day 1 (C4D1), after less than 7 weeks of nivolumab. Each and every patient relapsed after autologous stem cell transplantation, and patients got differing brentuximab vedotin exposure. Magnetic negative selection, applied to thawed PBMCs, was used to isolate the CD8+ T cells. The assay was immunoSEQ multiplex PCR, and TCRdb's table has in-frame clones only and misses some. The sample contains approximately 9,900 clones, roughly 72% of which appear only once. This specimen was CD8+ T cells from blood, taken before the fourth cycle of nivolumab. The receptors come from a human donor with classical Hodgkin lymphoma.

The chain carries TRBV6-5 and TRBJ2-5, with 10 bases fitting TRBD1. The J segment lost 4 bases and the V segment lost 5 bases, leaving 4 bases of the junction unmatched. Germline V gene lookup returns CDR1 MNHEY and CDR2 SVGAGI. The CDR3 runs 14 residues. The CDR3 region has the DNA TGTGCCAGCAGTCCCTGGACAGGGGGAGAGACCCAGTACTTC. This sequence encodes CASSPWTGGETQYF.

V gene TRBV19 combines with J gene TRBJ2-1; a weak D match, TRBD2 (6 bases). V shed 3 bases and J shed 4 bases, with 10 bases lying between them. CDR1 is LNHDA and CDR2 is SQIVND in the germline V gene (reference sequence). The CDR3 extends over 14 amino acids. In DNA form, the CDR3 reads TGTGCCAGTAGTATCGGGGGACTTTACAATGAGCAGTTCTTC. This sequence encodes CASSIGGLYNEQFF.

This clone ranks as medium-sized. This sequence joins TRBV13 and TRBJ1-2; D gene uncertain. V was trimmed by 3 bases and J by 6 bases, leaving 11 bases between them. CDR3 size: 13 residues. Germline loops: CDR1 PRHDT, CDR2 FYEKMQ (reference sequence). CDR3 DNA sequence: TGTGCCAGCAGCTTTTTGGGATCACATGGCTACACCTTC. Its protein is CASSFLGSHGYTF.

This clone was seen a few times. The chain combines TRBV28 with TRBJ2-2, with 14 bases fitting TRBD2. The germline gives CDR1 MDHEN, CDR2 SYDVKM. V shed 4 bases, J shed 4 bases, and the junction held 14 bases outside the gene matches. The length of the CDR3 is 20 residues. CDR3 residues: CASSSFLNGLAGGPTGELFF. The CDR3 bases are TGTGCCAGCAGTTCTTTTCTTAACGGACTAGCGGGAGGTCCCACCGGGGAGCTGTTTTTT.

In DNA, the CDR3 is TGTGCCATCAGTGAGTCTGACAGGGGATTCGCTGAAGCTTTCTTT. Its translation: CAISESDRGFAEAFF. The chain joins TRBV10-3 to TRBJ1-1; 8 nucleotides match TRBD1. After removal of 0 bases from V and 6 bases from J, the junction contained 6 bases not matched to a gene. The germline gives CDR1 ENHRY, CDR2 SYGVKD. The CDR3 has 15 amino acids.

The chain couples TRBV6-5 to TRBJ2-3; D is unclear. This CDR3 region has 13 residues. Trimming shortened V by 2 bases and J by 3 bases, and 6 bases separated the two germline ends. Per the germline V gene, CDR1 is MNHEY and CDR2 is SVGAGI. DNA for the CDR3: TGTGCCAGCAGTTACCGGCTGACAGATACGCAGTATTTT. It codes for CASSYRLTDTQYF.

The chain is built from TRBV2 and TRBJ2-3; 10 positions match TRBD2. The CDR3 extends over 16 amino acids. After removal of 0 bases from V and 5 bases from J, the junction contained 5 bases not matched to a gene. CDR1 is SNHLY and CDR2 is FYNNEI in the germline V gene. The CDR3 protein is CASSEAGTSEVDTQYF. The DNA for the CDR3 is TGTGCCAGCAGTGAAGCTGGGACTAGCGAGGTAGATACGCAGTATTTT.

V usage is TRBV6-5 and J usage is TRBJ2-7, with a possible D match to TRBD1 (6 bases). Germline CDR1 reads MNHEY; CDR2 reads SVGAGI. The CDR3 is made up of 13 amino acids. The V and J ends lost 3 bases and 2 bases respectively, with 8 bases between them. CDR3 amino acids: CASSYQGTYEQYF. The DNA of the CDR3 is TGTGCCAGCAGTTATCAGGGGACCTACGAGCAGTACTTC.

V usage is TRBV19 and J usage is TRBJ1-5, with 9 bases lining up with TRBD1. V was pared by 5 bases and J by 0 bases, with 5 bases of the junction left unmatched. The CDR3 has 16 amino acids. The germline CDR1 and CDR2 sequences are LNHDA and SQIVND (reference sequence). In DNA form, the CDR3 reads TGTGCCAGTAGTTTTCGGACAGGGGCTAGCAATCAGCCCCAGCATTTT. Its translation: CASSFRTGASNQPQHF.

The rearrangement links TRBV28 to TRBJ2-7; D unclear. The CDR3 totals 11 residues. V lost 6 bases, J lost 7 bases, and 10 bases lay in between. CDR1 is MDHEN, CDR2 SYDVKM, per germline. In DNA form, the CDR3 reads TGTGCCAGCAGCCGAGTGGAGGAGCAGTACTTC. Translation gives CASSRVEEQYF.

The chain recombines TRBV6-5 with TRBJ1-4, with no clear D. Germline-derived CDR1 and CDR2 are MNHEY and SVGAGI. Trimming shortened V by 7 bases and J by 0 bases, and 12 bases separated the two germline ends. The length of the CDR3 is 15 residues. CDR3 residues: CASKFGPATNEKLFF. The DNA of the CDR3 is TGTGCCAGCAAATTTGGCCCTGCAACTAATGAAAAACTGTTTTTT.

This chain connects TRBV15 to TRBJ1-1; D not resolved. This CDR3 comprises 12 residues. Deletions cut 4 bases from V and 4 bases from J, with 7 bases between. Germline CDR1 is LNHNV and CDR2 is YYDKDF (reference sequence). The CDR3 here is CATSIGVTEAFF. CDR3 DNA: TGTGCCACCAGCATCGGGGTCACTGAAGCTTTCTTT.

This clone has more than one count but fewer than ten. This chain joins TRBV7-9 and TRBJ2-7; weak D call: TRBD2 (6 bases). The CDR3 length is 15 residues. Germline V gene sequence: CDR1 SEHNR, CDR2 FQNEAQ (reference sequence). V shed 5 bases and J shed 3 bases, with 17 bases lying between them. DNA for the CDR3: TGTGCCAGCAGCCCCGCCTCGGGAGCCTTCTACGAGCAGTACTTC. Its translation is CASSPASGAFYEQYF.

The rearrangement links TRBV27 to TRBJ2-2; no clear D gene. CDR3 size: 12 residues. Germline CDR1 MNHEY, CDR2 SMNVEV (reference sequence). Trimming cost V 3 bases and J 6 bases, with 5 bases left between them. The CDR3, as DNA: TGTGCCAGCAGTTTTGGGGCCGGGGAGCTGTTTTTT. The encoded protein is CASSFGAGELFF.

This clone occurred a few times. The gene calls are TRBV2 and TRBJ2-3; a possible D gene is TRBD2 (7 bases). V was pared by 7 bases and J by 1 base, with 9 bases between. Germline CDR1 SNHLY, CDR2 FYNNEI. CDR3 size: 13 residues. The CDR3 reads CASKGGGTDTQYF. The CDR3 DNA reads TGTGCCAGCAAGGGGGGGGGCACAGATACGCAGTATTTT.

The J gene is TRBJ2-3, the V gene TRBV4-1; 7 bases map to TRBD2. The CDR3 consists of 14 residues. Losses at the gene ends were 4 bases for V and 3 bases for J; bases not matched to a gene: 4. Germline lookup yields CDR1 MGHRA and CDR2 YSYEKL. DNA for the CDR3: TGCGCCAGCAGCCTACGACTAGCAACAGATACGCAGTATTTT. It yields the protein CASSLRLATDTQYF.

J is TRBJ2-1 and V is TRBV4-3; D possibly corresponds to TRBD2 (6 bases). This CDR3 region has 17 residues. Between the trimmed V and J ends, which lost 0 bases and 0 bases, there was a span of 12 bases. In germline, CDR1 is LGHNA, CDR2 YSLEER. CDR3 sequence: CASSQEIYGSSYNEQFF. The CDR3 region has the DNA TGCGCCAGCAGCCAAGAAATCTACGGGAGCTCCTACAATGAGCAGTTCTTC.

This chain joins TRBV29-1 and TRBJ2-7; tentative D call: TRBD2 (6 bases). Germline values: CDR1 SQVTM, CDR2 ANQGSEA. CDR3 length: 11 residues. The ends were cut back, 6 bases at V and 3 bases at J, with 9 bases in the middle. The CDR3 nucleotides are TGCAGCGTGGGACTGAACTACGAGCAGTACTTC. Translated: CSVGLNYEQYF.

The chain combines TRBV6-5 with TRBJ2-1; 9 bases agree with TRBD2. The CDR3 runs to 16 residues. Germline V lookup: CDR1 MNHEY, CDR2 SVGAGI. The J segment lost 9 bases and the V segment lost 2 bases, leaving 11 bases of the junction unmatched. The CDR3 loop is CASSYDFGTSRGEQFF. The CDR3 DNA is TGTGCCAGCAGTTACGACTTTGGGACTAGCAGGGGTGAGCAGTTCTTC.

There are a few counts of this clone. CDR3 coding DNA: TGCAGCGTTGAAGTCCGGACAGGGGGCTACGAGCAGTACTTC. Translating it yields CSVEVRTGGYEQYF. This sequence joins TRBV29-1 and TRBJ2-7; 10 bases line up with TRBD1. CDR1 is SQVTM and CDR2 is ANQGSEA in the germline V gene. Trimming took 1 base from V and 3 from J; bases not matched to a gene: 3. CDR3 length equals 14 residues.

Only a few counts were recorded for this clone. V and J are TRBV11-2 and TRBJ1-1; D remains unclear. Germline assignment: CDR1 SGHAT and CDR2 FQNNGV. The V gene lost 2 bases and the J gene lost 0 bases, with 4 bases spanning the gap. The CDR3 is 13 residues long. DNA of the CDR3: TGTGCCAGCAGCTTAAATGTGAACACTGAAGCTTTCTTT. As protein: CASSLNVNTEAFF.

The V call is TRBV2, the J call TRBJ2-1; TRBD2 matches at 8 bases. Per the germline V gene, CDR1 is SNHLY and CDR2 is FYNNEI. The CDR3 has 16 residues. V shed 2 bases and J 8 bases; nucleotides not matched to a gene: 11. The DNA for the CDR3 is TGTGCCAGCAGTGAACTTTTACGGGAGGGAGCCTATGAGCAGTTCTTC. It encodes CASSELLREGAYEQFF.

The chain uses TRBV13 and TRBJ2-7, with D unresolved. CDR3 length equals 13 residues. CDR1 is PRHDT, CDR2 FYEKMQ, per germline (reference sequence). The V end was cut by 0 bases, the J end by 1 base, with 4 bases between. The CDR3 loop is CASSLGRSYEQYF. The CDR3, as DNA: TGTGCCAGCAGCTTAGGGCGATCCTACGAGCAGTACTTC. The full variable domain, its missing parts supplied by reference TRBV13 and TRBJ2-7, is AAGVIQSPRHLIKEKRETATLKCYPIPRHDTVYWYQQGPGQDPQFLISFYEKMQSDKGSIPDRFSAQQFSDYHSELNMSSLELGDSALYFCASSLGRSYEQYFGPGTRLTVT.

The sample holds a few counts of this clone. The genes are TRBV5-1 and TRBJ1-1, with D unclear. V shed 3 bases and J shed 4 bases, with 4 bases lying between them. Looked up from germline, CDR1 is SGHRS and CDR2 is YFSETQ. CDR3 length: 11 residues. The DNA of the CDR3 is TGCGCCAGCAGCTGGGGCACTGAAGCTTTCTTT. Its protein is CASSWGTEAFF.

This clone has a handful of counts. The chain couples TRBV19 to TRBJ1-1, with D tentatively TRBD1 (5 bases). There are 15 residues in the CDR3. The germline V and J ends were trimmed by 3 bases and 4 bases, with 15 bases remaining between them. From germline, CDR1 is LNHDA and CDR2 SQIVND (reference sequence). DNA of the CDR3: TGTGCCAGTAGTATGGGACTCACTCTGAGCACTGAAGCTTTCTTT. It codes for CASSMGLTLSTEAFF. The whole variable domain, remainder taken from reference TRBV19 and TRBJ1-1, is DGGITQSPKYLFRKEGQNVTLSCEQNLNHDAMYWYRQDPGQGLRLIYYSQIVNDFQKGDIAEGYSVSREKKESFPLTVTSAQKNPTAFYLCASSMGLTLSTEAFFGQGTRLTVV.